This T cell receptor beta chain derives from a study of cytomegalovirus exposure and HLA in healthy donors. The CDR3 is made up of 14 amino acids. Trimming shortened V by 4 bases and J by 2 bases, and 13 bases separated the two germline ends. From germline, CDR1 is SGHKS and CDR2 YYEKEE (reference sequence). General study findings and limits: As a later analysis revealed, the rate of TCR association differed by HLA locus, with DRB1 most and HLA-C fewest.

As to this clone: No antigen is known for it.

The PCR used 60 Vbeta and 13 Jbeta primers. The protocol was immunoSEQ multiplex PCR, while the TCRdb copy is restricted to in-frame clones and leaves out a portion. The table includes under 200,000 clones, roughly 80% detected once. Sequenced material: PBMCs. The chain couples TRBV5-5 to TRBJ2-7; possibly TRBD2 for D (5 bases). The sequence derives from a man aged 50 or older in good health and CMV-seropositive. CDR3 in DNA: TGTGCCAGCAGCAAGACGGGATCCACCTACGAGCAGTACTTC. Residues: CASSKTGSTYEQYF.